This is a list of T cell receptor beta chains from one sample in a study of T cell responses to AZD1222 COVID-19 vaccine. Method: immunoSEQ multiplex PCR; TCRdb's copy keeps in-frame clones and lacks some. This sample has roughly 170,000 clones, with about nine tenths found just once. Sequencing was performed on peripheral blood, taken on day 0 of AZD1222 vaccination. These receptors came from an adult in good health. The CDR3 runs from the conserved cysteine through the conserved F or W. A D gene is named only where the DNA matches it firmly. Clone size is stated in some rows and not others, as once, few, many or a class when expanded.

CDR3aa | CDR3nt | j_gene | v_gene | d_gene | abundance
CASSQDTRAFNEQFF | TGTGCCAGCAGCCAAGACACCAGGGCTTTCAATGAGCAGTTCTTC | TRBJ2-1 | TRBV3-1/TRBV3-2 | . | .
CAWSVGQLNSPLHF | TGTGCCTGGAGTGTGGGACAGTTGAATTCACCCCTCCACTTT | TRBJ1-6 | TRBV30 | TRBD1 | .
CASSYVQGRNSPLHF | TGTGCCAGCAGTTATGTACAGGGACGGAATTCACCCCTCCACTTT | TRBJ1-6 | TRBV6-2/TRBV6-3 | . | .
CATSRDNSPLHF | TGTGCCACCAGCAGAGACAATTCACCCCTCCACTTT | TRBJ1-6 | TRBV15 | . | .
CASSFNQRSNQPQHF | TGTGCCAGCAGCTTTAATCAGAGGAGCAATCAGCCCCAGCATTTT | TRBJ1-5 | TRBV5-5 | . | .
CASSWDGLKETQYF | TGTGCCAGTAGTTGGGACGGATTAAAAGAGACCCAGTACTTC | TRBJ2-5 | TRBV19 | . | .
CASSRGQQETQYF | TGTGCCAGCAGTCGAGGGCAACAAGAGACCCAGTACTTC | TRBJ2-5 | TRBV5-6 | . | .
CANRQGVGNYGYTF | TGTGCCAACAGACAGGGGGTCGGTAACTATGGCTACACCTTC | TRBJ1-2 | TRBV6-5 | TRBD1 | .
CSASDSGGNSYNEQFF | TGCAGTGCTAGTGATAGCGGGGGGAACTCCTACAATGAGCAGTTCTTC | TRBJ2-1 | TRBV20-1 | TRBD2 | .
CASKLAGGNTGELFF | TGTGCCAGCAAACTAGCGGGGGGGAACACCGGGGAGCTGTTTTTT | TRBJ2-2 | TRBV7-2 | TRBD2 | .
CASSSAYEQYF | TGTGCCAGCAGCTCCGCCTACGAGCAGTACTTC | TRBJ2-7 | TRBV11-2 | . | .
CASSPTAGAFNQPQHF | TGTGCCAGCAGCCCTACCGCGGGGGCGTTTAATCAGCCCCAGCATTTT | TRBJ1-5 | TRBV27 | . | .
CASSFERTSGGVETQYF | TGTGCCAGCAGCTTCGAAAGGACTAGCGGGGGAGTGGAGACCCAGTACTTC | TRBJ2-5 | TRBV7-3 | TRBD2 | .
CATSDLATGELFF | TGTGCCACCAGTGACCTGGCCACCGGGGAGCTGTTTTTT | TRBJ2-2 | TRBV24-1 | . | .
CASSLAGGGPEAFF | TGCGCCAGCAGCTTGGCGGGGGGAGGGCCTGAAGCTTTCTTT | TRBJ1-1 | TRBV5-1 | . | .
CASSLGDRSYEQYF | TGTGCCAGCAGCTTAGGGGACCGGTCCTACGAGCAGTACTTC | TRBJ2-7 | TRBV7-2 | . | few
CASGLDRGTHSPLHF | TGTGCTAGTGGTTTGGACAGGGGAACACATTCACCCCTCCACTTT | TRBJ1-6 | TRBV12-5 | TRBD1 | .
CASSQDRASGGNEQYF | TGTGCCAGCAGCCAAGATAGGGCTAGCGGGGGGAACGAGCAGTACTTC | TRBJ2-7 | TRBV4-2 | TRBD2 | few
CASSRGGGTDTQYF | TGTGCCAGCAGCCGCGGGGGCGGGACAGATACGCAGTATTTT | TRBJ2-3 | TRBV3-1/TRBV3-2 | . | .
CASSDNRAYNSPLHF | TGTGCCAGCAGTGATAACCGAGCATATAATTCACCCCTCCACTTT | TRBJ1-6 | TRBV6-1 | . | .
CASSPPSGAGNTEAFF | TGTGCCAGCTCACCACCGTCAGGGGCGGGAAACACTGAAGCTTTCTTT | TRBJ1-1 | TRBV18 | . | .
CASSQDSQSYNEQFF | TGCGCCAGCAGCCAGGACTCCCAGTCCTACAATGAGCAGTTCTTC | TRBJ2-1 | TRBV4-3 | . | .
CASSKMDSYSNQPQHF | TGTGCCAGTAGTAAGATGGACAGTTATAGCAATCAGCCCCAGCATTTT | TRBJ1-5 | TRBV19 | . | .
CASSDVLAGGPNTQYF | TGTGCCAGCAGCGACGTACTAGCGGGGGGGCCGAATACGCAGTATTTT | TRBJ2-3 | TRBV9 | TRBD2 | .
CASSLVPGNTGELFF | TGCGCCAGCAGCTTGGTGCCTGGAAACACCGGGGAGCTGTTTTTT | TRBJ2-2 | TRBV5-1 | . | .
CASSIEGFLRNQPQHF | TGTGCCAGTAGTATAGAAGGTTTCTTAAGGAATCAGCCCCAGCATTTT | TRBJ1-5 | TRBV19 | . | .
CASSTYSGANVLTF | TGTGCCAGCTCAACATACTCTGGGGCCAACGTCCTGACTTTC | TRBJ2-6 | TRBV18 | . | .
CASSGGGATNEKLFF | TGTGCCAGCAGTGGAGGGGGGGCAACTAATGAAAAACTGTTTTTT | TRBJ1-4 | TRBV25-1 | . | few
CASSRDGGGAETQYF | TGTGCCAGTAGCAGGGACGGCGGGGGGGCGGAGACCCAGTACTTC | TRBJ2-5 | TRBV19 | TRBD2 | .
CASSEDLGIYGYTF | TGTGCCAGCAGTGAAGATTTGGGGATTTATGGCTACACCTTC | TRBJ1-2 | TRBV2 | . | .
CASSFTGGRTGELFF | TGTGCCAGTAGTTTCACGGGGGGGCGGACCGGGGAGCTGTTTTTT | TRBJ2-2 | TRBV19 | TRBD2 | .
CASSYRDRGRDTQYF | TGTGCCAGCAGTTACAGGGACAGGGGGCGGGATACGCAGTATTTT | TRBJ2-3 | TRBV6-5 | TRBD1 | .
CASSRTGSSGTEAFF | TGTGCCAGCTCACGTACAGGTTCCTCGGGGACTGAAGCTTTCTTT | TRBJ1-1 | TRBV18 | . | .
CASRPADRLVGYTF | TGTGCCAGCAGACCCGCGGACAGATTGGTTGGCTACACCTTC | TRBJ1-2 | TRBV7-2 | . | .